This T cell receptor (beta chain) was obtained from a study of control samples from healthy donors and cancer patients. This clone was found a few times. The protocol was immunoSEQ multiplex PCR, while the TCRdb copy is restricted to in-frame clones and leaves out a portion. The data show 90,000 to 150,000 clones, around 88% seen once. The CDR3 covers 18 residues. V lost 3 bases, J lost 0 bases, and 13 bases stayed unmatched. Germline CDR1 is LGHDT and CDR2 is YNNKEL (reference sequence). The rearrangement uses TRBV3-1 (or the pseudogene TRBV3-2) and TRBJ1-2; 7 bases fit TRBD1. Sequencing was performed on blood. The sequence was collected from a man aged 35 to 55 in good health. This CDR3 reads CASSQDDPGQITNYGYTF. The CDR3 DNA is TGTGCCAGCAGCCAGGACGACCCGGGACAGATTACTAACTATGGCTACACCTTC.